The 13 T cell receptor beta chains given below trace back to one sample, sequenced in a study of T-cell reconstitution after alpha-beta-depleted transplantation in children. Using unique molecular identifiers, the investigators prepared the TCRbeta library. TCRdb called the PCR reads again in MiXCR, with one record for every CDR3 protein. The sample yields roughly 340,000 distinct CDR3 sequences, around 15% seen once. Sequences were derived from PBMCs, mostly from graft donor cells, sampled 360 days after TCRalphabeta/CD19-depleted stem cell transplant. All receptors come from a male patient aged 2-10 years who had a stem cell transplant for acute lymphoblastic leukemia, so the T cells may come from the graft donor.

The V and J genes are TRBV20-1 and TRBJ1-1; possible D gene TRBD1, 6 bases. This CDR3 has 13 residues. V shed 2 bases and J shed 1 base, with 8 bases lying between them. CDR1 and CDR2 (germline): DFQATT, SNEGSKA (reference sequence). CDR3 sequence (DNA): TGCAGTGCTAGACAGGGGAAGAACACTGAAGCTTTCTTT. Protein product: CSARQGKNTEAFF.

This clonotype has just a few counts. The CDR3 sequence is CASSFGQAPYGYTF. In DNA form, the CDR3 reads TGTGCCAGCAGTTTTGGACAGGCTCCCTATGGCTACACCTTC. This chain connects TRBV12-3 or TRBV12-4 to TRBJ1-2, with TRBD1 identical over 7 bases. V was pared by 3 bases and J by 4 bases, with 5 bases of the junction left unmatched. The CDR3 consists of 14 residues.

The V call is TRBV3-1, the J call TRBJ1-2, with D maybe TRBD1 (5 bases). Between the trimmed V and J ends, which lost 4 bases and 7 bases, there was a span of 16 bases. This CDR3 is 14 amino acids long. Germline V gene data show CDR1 as LGHDT and CDR2 as YNNKEL (reference sequence). CDR3 amino acids: CASSPPGLRAGYTF. CDR3 bases: TGTGCCAGCAGCCCCCCGGGACTCCGGGCTGGCTACACCTTC.

The chain employs TRBV7-2 and TRBJ2-3, with D tentatively TRBD1 or TRBD2 (7 bases each). The CDR3 contains 16 residues. CDR1 and CDR2 (germline): SGHTA, FQGNSA. Trimming took off 5 bases at V and 0 bases at J, with 15 bases between the two ends. The CDR3, as DNA: TGTGCCAGCAGCCAGGGGGGGAGGGGGAGCACAGATACGCAGTATTTT. Amino acids: CASSQGGRGSTDTQYF.

The chain links TRBV4-3 to TRBJ2-1, with 10 bases that match TRBD2. The germline gives CDR1 LGHNA, CDR2 YSLEER. V gave up 1 base and J gave up 6 bases; unmatched junction bases: 6. There are 16 residues in the CDR3. CDR3 sequence reads: CASSQGTSGTLNEQFF. CDR3 nucleotides: TGCGCCAGCAGCCAAGGGACTAGCGGCACACTCAATGAGCAGTTCTTC.

The chain is built from TRBV12-3 or TRBV12-4 and TRBJ2-1; no firm D call. V gave up 3 bases and J gave up 4 bases, with 13 bases separating them. The CDR3 covers 15 residues. The CDR3: CASSFVGRAYNEQFF. The CDR3 DNA follows: TGTGCCAGCAGTTTCGTAGGACGCGCATACAATGAGCAGTTCTTC.

The table lists this clonotype with many counts. The chain uses TRBV10-3 and TRBJ2-7; D may be TRBD1 (6 bases). CDR1 is ENHRY and CDR2 is SYGVKD in the germline V gene. This CDR3 has 13 residues. V was trimmed by 4 bases and J by 6 bases, leaving 13 bases between them. CDR3 nucleotides: TGTGCCATCAGTGTGGCCAGGGGACGCGAGCAGTACTTC. It yields the protein CAISVARGREQYF.

This clonotype appeared a few times. The J gene is TRBJ2-3, the V gene TRBV18, with unresolved D. The germline V and J ends were trimmed by 1 base and 3 bases, with 2 bases remaining between them. From germline, CDR1 is KGHSH and CDR2 LQKENI. The CDR3 is 12 residues long. The CDR3 protein is CASSPQTDTQYF. The CDR3 DNA reads as TGTGCCAGCTCACCACAGACAGATACGCAGTATTTT.

This clonotype has only a few counts. This chain uses TRBV20-1 with TRBJ2-1, with D unresolved. V was clipped by 0 bases and J by 4 bases, with 7 bases between them. The germline V gene has CDR1 DFQATT and CDR2 SNEGSKA (reference sequence). This CDR3 has 13 residues. The CDR3 DNA reads TGCAGTGCTAGAGATCGGCGGTACAATGAGCAGTTCTTC. Amino acid sequence: CSARDRRYNEQFF.

This clonotype was seen more than once but under ten times. V and J are TRBV7-2 and TRBJ1-2, with D tentatively TRBD1 (5 bases). There are 14 residues in the CDR3. In germline, CDR1 is SGHTA, CDR2 FQGNSA. V was pared by 4 bases and J by 1 base, with 10 bases between. CDR3 nucleotides: TGTGCCAGCAGCTCGGGACCGCATAACTATGGCTACACCTTC. It encodes CASSSGPHNYGYTF.

This clonotype showed up just a few times. The chain is built from TRBV7-2 and TRBJ2-7; TRBD1 is a possible D gene (7 bases). CDR1 is SGHTA, CDR2 FQGNSA, per germline. V was shortened by 5 bases and J by 6 bases, with 17 bases between the two germline ends. The CDR3 contains 14 residues. DNA for the CDR3: TGTGCCAGCAGCCTTAGGCCAGGGGGGAGCGAGCAGTACTTC. As protein: CASSLRPGGSEQYF. Using reference TRBV7-2 and TRBJ2-7 for the parts outside the CDR3, the full variable domain is GAGVSQSPSNKVTEKGKDVELRCDPISGHTALYWYRQSLGQGLEFLIYFQGNSAPDKSGLPSDRFSAERTGGSVSTLTIQRTQQEDSAVYLCASSLRPGGSEQYFGPGTRLTVT.

Comment on this clonotype: One end of the junction does not line up with germline, which may come from a read error. The chain combines TRBV5-3 with TRBJ2-5; D perhaps matches TRBD1 (5 bases). TRBV5-3 is treated as an ORF (open reading frame) with a function not yet certain. The CDR3 consists of 16 residues. This chain's CDR3 is CASSLLQGAVRETQYF. DNA of the CDR3: TGTGCCAGCAGCTTGCTTCAGGGCGCGGTAAGGGAGACCCAGTACTTC.

This clonotype was seen a few times. This chain links TRBV20-1 with TRBJ2-3; 11 bases map to TRBD2. The CDR3 loop spans 14 amino acids. The V segment lost 3 bases and the J segment 4 bases; nucleotides outside the gene matches: 3. Germline CDR1 is DFQATT and CDR2 is SNEGSKA (reference sequence). CDR3 sequence (DNA): TGCAGTGCTAGTCGGGGACTAGCGGCAGATACGCAGTATTTT. This encodes CSASRGLAADTQYF.